Listed below are T cell receptor beta chains from one sample, sequenced in a study of T cells after yellow fever vaccination. Using its own MiXCR run on the 5' RACE reads, TCRdb lists one record per CDR3 protein. The table lists 240,000 or so distinct CDR3 sequences, 6.9% of them singletons. The sample in question was CD4+ T cells sorted from PBMCs, obtained 15 days after the yellow fever booster vaccination. The receptors stem from a man aged 25 to 40 who received the YFV17D yellow fever vaccine. The CDR3 runs from the conserved cysteine through the conserved F or W.

TRBJ2-7 TRBV12-3/TRBV12-4 CASTSEAPEQYF
TRBJ2-3 TRBV10-3 CAISESADSTDTQYF
TRBJ2-7 TRBV7-2 CASSSSGRESYEQYF
TRBJ2-7 TRBV3-1 CASSQTSGSVSYEQYF
TRBJ2-4 TRBV15 CATSRVIGRALAKNIQYF
TRBJ2-1 TRBV11-2 CASSFLAGLYNEQFF
TRBJ2-3 TRBV6-2/TRBV6-3 CASSYSRDSTDTQYF
TRBJ2-5 TRBV7-9 CASSLASGAETQYF
TRBJ2-1 TRBV9 CASSGPGLQSSYNEQFF
TRBJ1-1 TRBV6-2/TRBV6-3 CASGRRQGAHRKAFF
TRBJ2-1 TRBV25-1 CASTSDEADSYNEQFF
TRBJ1-6 TRBV7-2 CASSFSDRENSPLHF
TRBJ2-4 TRBV5-1 CASSLKPLADLAKNIQYF
TRBJ2-1 TRBV20-1 CSPRRGLYNEQFF
TRBJ1-1 TRBV5-1 CASRSTRRDTEAFF
TRBJ1-4 TRBV5-5 CASSFQGIRAEKLFF
TRBJ2-4 TRBV5-8 CASSAVGGVRGENIQYF
TRBJ1-5 TRBV12-3/TRBV12-4 CASSLVYYSNQPQHF
TRBJ1-4 TRBV9 CASSAAATNEKLFF
TRBJ2-1 TRBV7-2 CASSPRWLAGGEQFF
TRBJ2-7 TRBV11-2 CASSTPAGGADEQYF
TRBJ1-4 TRBV5-5 CASRTGTNEKLFF
TRBJ2-3 TRBV6-2/TRBV6-3 CASRLWIAGDEGTDTQYF
TRBJ2-7 TRBV4-3 CASSPASGTSLSYEQYF
TRBJ2-4 TRBV30 CAWSVQNIQYF
TRBJ2-7 TRBV3-1 CASSQEWRGFYEQYF
TRBJ1-6 TRBV5-6 CASSFSFGTVEPLHF
TRBJ2-3 TRBV6-6 CASTTTDTQYF
TRBJ1-5 TRBV12-3/TRBV12-4 CASSLGRVNQPQHF
TRBJ1-1 TRBV7-2 CASSLAAGVDTEAFF
TRBJ1-5 TRBV7-9 CASSPRVGPQHF
TRBJ2-1 TRBV5-1 CASSQERYNEQFF
TRBJ2-5 TRBV5-1 CASSSMPTVTGEETQYF
TRBJ1-6 TRBV27 CASSRAPSSPLHF
TRBJ1-2 TRBV5-1 CASSLGLDGYTF
TRBJ2-7 TRBV6-5 CASSYRGYEQYF
TRBJ2-7 TRBV7-9 CASRDGTVSYEQYF
TRBJ2-5 TRBV4-3 CASSQGPEGETQYF
TRBJ2-3 TRBV20-1 CSAMGGPDTQYF
TRBJ1-4 TRBV5-1 CASSFMGDREKLFF
TRBJ2-2 TRBV29-1 CSVRDRVAGELFF